Listed here are 32 T cell receptor beta chains from one sample, sequenced in a study of blood T cell repertoires in COVID-19. Profiling relied on immunoSEQ multiplex PCR, and the TCRdb table lists in-frame clones only, not all of them. Among 90,000 to 120,000 clones listed, approximately 88% were seen once. The sample was peripheral blood. The receptor source for this set is a man in his fifties with active or convalescent COVID-19.

The CDR3 nucleotides read TGCGCCAGCAGCCCGGGACAGGGTGTGGACACCATATATTTT. This gives the protein CASSPGQGVDTIYF. This chain joins TRBV5-1 and TRBJ1-3, with 9 bases fitting TRBD1. This CDR3 has 14 amino acids. With 4 bases clipped from V and 8 bases from J, the junction kept 7 bases outside the gene matches. Per germline, CDR1 SGHRS and CDR2 YFSETQ.

The chain uses TRBV11-2 and TRBJ2-7; tentative D call: TRBD1 (6 bases). The CDR3 spans 15 residues. CDR1 and CDR2 from the germline V gene are SGHAT and FQNNGV. V lost 5 bases and J lost 4, with 18 bases in between. The CDR3 sequence: CASSPLTGNRYEQYF. Here the CDR3 DNA reads TGTGCCAGCAGCCCGCTCACAGGGAACCGTTACGAGCAGTACTTC.

V and J are TRBV7-9 and TRBJ2-7, with 7 bases fitting TRBD2. The CDR3 runs 15 residues. Trimming took 2 bases from V and 2 from J; bases not matched to a gene: 6. Looked up from germline, CDR1 is SEHNR and CDR2 is FQNEAQ (reference sequence). The CDR3 nucleotides read TGTGCCAGCAGCTTACGGGGGGTACAGACCTACGAGCAGTACTTC. The encoded protein is CASSLRGVQTYEQYF. The entire variable domain, with the rest obtained from reference TRBV7-9 and TRBJ2-7, is as follows: DTGVSQNPRHKITKRGQNVTFRCDPISEHNRLYWYRQTLGQGPEFLTYFQNEAQLEKSRLLSDRFSAERPKGSFSTLEIQRTEQGDSAMYLCASSLRGVQTYEQYFGPGTRLTVT.

This chain uses TRBV5-1 with TRBJ2-7; 8 positions agree with TRBD2. The V gene end was trimmed by 4 bases and the J gene end by 4 bases; junction bases not matched to a gene: 7. Germline V gene lookup returns CDR1 SGHRS and CDR2 YFSETQ. The CDR3 is 14 amino acids. The CDR3 reads CASSTGTSLYEQYF. In DNA form, the CDR3 reads TGCGCCAGCAGCACCGGGACTAGTTTGTACGAGCAGTACTTC.

J is TRBJ2-3 and V is TRBV9; 9 bases are shared with TRBD2. CDR3 length equals 16 residues. Germline V gene lookup returns CDR1 SGDLS and CDR2 YYNGEE. The trim removed 4 bases at V and 5 bases at J, leaving 11 bases unmatched. The CDR3 is CASSPISGSWGDTQYF. The CDR3 bases are TGTGCCAGCAGCCCAATTAGCGGGAGTTGGGGAGATACGCAGTATTTT.

The chain couples TRBV7-2 to TRBJ2-7; TRBD2 aligns across 8 bases. In germline, CDR1 is SGHTA, CDR2 FQGNSA. J was trimmed by 4 bases and V by 5 bases; bases with no gene match: 10. The CDR3 contains 15 residues. The CDR3 protein is CASSPWTSREYEQYF. DNA for the CDR3: TGTGCCAGCAGCCCCTGGACTAGCAGAGAATACGAGCAGTACTTC. Complete variable domain (other parts from reference TRBV7-2 and TRBJ2-7): GAGVSQSPSNKVTEKGKDVELRCDPISGHTALYWYRQSLGQGLEFLIYFQGNSAPDKSGLPSDRFSAERTGGSVSTLTIQRTQQEDSAVYLCASSPWTSREYEQYFGPGTRLTVT.

In the case of this clone: At the DNA level, this CDR3 is encoded by other sequences in the same sample as well. The V and J genes are TRBV28 and TRBJ2-7; possible D gene TRBD2, 5 bases. The CDR3 contains 12 residues. Germline lookup yields CDR1 MDHEN and CDR2 SYDVKM. With 5 bases removed from V and 4 bases from J, the gap between germline ends came to 9 bases. CDR3 loop: CASSPPGYEQYF. CDR3 DNA sequence: TGTGCCAGCAGTCCGCCGGGGTACGAGCAGTACTTC.

This clone is a singleton in its sample. The chain couples TRBV28 to TRBJ1-2; 7 bases are a match to TRBD1. After removal of 8 bases from V and 3 bases from J, the junction contained 12 bases not matched to a gene. Germline V lookup: CDR1 MDHEN, CDR2 SYDVKM. This CDR3 contains 15 residues. The CDR3 DNA sequence: TGTGCCAGCTCCGAGGCAGGGGGGACCCACTATGGCTACACCTTC. It translates to CASSEAGGTHYGYTF.

The V and J genes are TRBV5-6 and TRBJ1-4; the D gene is possibly TRBD1 (5 bases). The CDR3 loop spans 19 amino acids. V lost 0 bases and J 4 bases, leaving 22 bases between the germline ends. Germline V CDR1 and CDR2: SGHDT, YYEEEE. CDR3 sequence (DNA): TGTGCCAGCAGCTTGGGGCCCGACAGAATCAGGCTCCTTAATGAAAAACTGTTTTTT. Amino acid sequence: CASSLGPDRIRLLNEKLFF.

Written as DNA, the CDR3 is TGTGCCAGCAGCCAAGGAGCGGGAGGGGCAGATACGCAGTATTTT. Amino acid sequence: CASSQGAGGADTQYF. The chain is built from TRBV3-1 (or the pseudogene TRBV3-2) and TRBJ2-3, with 10 positions matching TRBD2. The CDR3 contains 15 residues. The germline V gene encodes CDR1 LGHDT and CDR2 YNNKEL (reference sequence). Trimming removed 1 base from V and 4 bases from J; junction bases left unmatched: 2.

The rearrangement joins TRBV5-5 to TRBJ1-6, with 7 nucleotides matching TRBD1. The V segment lost 4 bases and the J segment 6 bases; nucleotides outside the gene matches: 7. Germline-derived CDR1 and CDR2 are SGHKS and YYEKEE (reference sequence). This CDR3 has 15 residues. CDR3 residues: CASSLRGGSNSPLHF. Written as DNA, the CDR3 is TGTGCCAGCAGCCTTAGAGGGGGCAGTAATTCACCCCTCCACTTT.

The chain employs TRBV6-1 and TRBJ1-2, with D maybe TRBD1 (5 bases). V lost 0 bases and J 3 bases, leaving 11 bases between the germline ends. This CDR3 region has 15 residues. Looked up from germline, CDR1 is MNHNS and CDR2 is SASEGT. Written as DNA, the CDR3 is TGTGCCAGCAGTGAAGCCCCAGGGAGGGACTATGGCTACACCTTC. Translated: CASSEAPGRDYGYTF.

This clone was counted once. The V call is TRBV4-2, the J call TRBJ2-7; D is uncertain. V was cut by 2 bases and J by 5 bases, with 10 bases left in between. From germline, CDR1 is LGHNA and CDR2 YNFKEQ. This CDR3 spans 13 amino acids. The CDR3 coding sequence is TGTGCCAGCAGCCAACCCCCGGTCCACGAGCAGTACTTC. Translating it yields CASSQPPVHEQYF.

J is TRBJ2-1 and V is TRBV2, with 12 nucleotides matching TRBD2. J gave up 8 bases and V 8 bases, and 13 bases lay outside the gene matches. The CDR3 loop spans 16 amino acids. Germline loops: CDR1 SNHLY, CDR2 FYNNEI. The CDR3 protein is CASGGSRLAGVDEQFF. CDR3 DNA sequence: TGTGCCAGCGGAGGGTCGAGACTAGCGGGAGTGGATGAGCAGTTCTTC.

The DNA of the CDR3 is TGTGCCAGCAGCCAAGTGGCGGGGGATACGCAGTATTTT. Protein product: CASSQVAGDTQYF. The rearrangement links TRBV3-1 (or the pseudogene TRBV3-2) to TRBJ2-3, with D perhaps matching TRBD2 (6 bases). Germline CDR1 and CDR2: LGHDT and YNNKEL (reference sequence). The V and J ends lost 1 base and 6 bases respectively, with 8 bases between them. The CDR3 extends over 13 amino acids.

This sequence joins TRBV20-1 and TRBJ2-3; 10 nucleotides agree with TRBD2. With 3 bases clipped from V and 4 bases from J, the junction kept 13 bases outside the gene matches. The CDR3 runs 17 residues. Germline CDR1 and CDR2: DFQATT and SNEGSKA (reference sequence). CDR3 DNA sequence: TGCAGTGCTAGTTTGGCTAGCGGGAGAGTGGGATCAGATACGCAGTATTTT. It yields the protein CSASLASGRVGSDTQYF.

The V and J genes are TRBV28 and TRBJ1-2; 8 positions agree with TRBD1. This CDR3 contains 16 residues. Germline V gene sequence: CDR1 MDHEN, CDR2 SYDVKM. Losses at the gene ends were 3 bases for V and 4 bases for J; bases not matched to a gene: 10. The CDR3 spells CASSFPLQGVSYGYTF. The CDR3 DNA reads as TGTGCCAGCAGTTTCCCTCTACAGGGGGTCAGCTATGGCTACACCTTC.

The rearrangement uses TRBV6-5 and TRBJ2-1; a possible D gene is TRBD2 (5 bases). The germline gives CDR1 MNHEY, CDR2 SVGAGI. The ends were cut back, 2 bases at V and 6 bases at J, with 8 bases in the middle. The CDR3 sequence is 13 residues long. This CDR3 reads CASSYARVNEQFF. The DNA for the CDR3 is TGTGCCAGCAGTTACGCGAGGGTCAATGAGCAGTTCTTC.

The V call is TRBV19, the J call TRBJ2-6, with 7 positions matching TRBD2. The CDR3 has 17 residues. Per germline, CDR1 LNHDA and CDR2 SQIVND (reference sequence). With V trimmed by 3 bases and J by 2 bases, 7 bases remained unmatched. The CDR3 loop reads CASSMSVRGAGANVLTF. The CDR3 DNA follows: TGTGCCAGTAGTATGTCGGTCCGGGGGGCTGGGGCCAACGTCCTGACTTTC.

This clone showed up just a few times. The rearrangement uses TRBV3-1 (or the pseudogene TRBV3-2) and TRBJ1-1; the D is unclear. This CDR3 is built from 12 residues. The germline CDR1 and CDR2 sequences are LGHDT and YNNKEL (reference sequence). Deletions cut 0 bases from V and 9 bases from J, with 8 bases between. For the CDR3, the DNA is TGTGCCAGCAGCCAAGATCGCGTTAAAGCTTTCTTT. Translating it yields CASSQDRVKAFF.

The genes are TRBV6-5 and TRBJ1-5; 7 positions agree with TRBD1. V gave up 4 bases and J gave up 5 bases; unmatched junction bases: 5. The length of the CDR3 is 14 residues. The germline V gene has CDR1 MNHEY and CDR2 SVGAGI. CDR3 in amino acids: CASSLNRGDQPQHF. CDR3 bases: TGTGCCAGCAGTTTGAACAGGGGAGATCAGCCCCAGCATTTT.

This sequence joins TRBV5-4 and TRBJ2-3; D perhaps matches TRBD2 (6 bases). This CDR3 is 12 amino acids long. The V end was cut by 5 bases, the J end by 7 bases, with 11 bases between. The germline V gene encodes CDR1 SGHNT and CDR2 YYREEE (reference sequence). Here the CDR3 DNA reads TGTGCCAGCAGTTGGGACTCTAATACGCAGTATTTT. Its translation: CASSWDSNTQYF.

This rearrangement joins TRBV5-1 to TRBJ2-1, with D perhaps TRBD2 (6 bases). This CDR3 region has 11 residues. The ends were cut back, 0 bases at V and 14 bases at J, with 9 bases in the middle. CDR1 is SGHRS, CDR2 YFSETQ, per germline. CDR3 residues: CASSLGGLEFF. CDR3 in DNA: TGCGCCAGCAGCTTGGGGGGACTGGAGTTCTTC. Variable domain in full (rest from reference TRBV5-1 and TRBJ2-1): KAGVTQTPRYLIKTRGQQVTLSCSPISGHRSVSWYQQTPGQGLQFLFEYFSETQRNKGNFPGRFSGRQFSNSRSEMNVSTLELGDSALYLCASSLGGLEFFGPGTRLTVL.

This sequence joins TRBV7-9 and TRBJ2-7; no firm D call. The length of the CDR3 is 14 residues. Trimming stripped 0 bases from V and 1 base from J, with 7 bases between. CDR1 and CDR2 (germline): SEHNR, FQNEAQ (reference sequence). CDR3 DNA: TGTGCCAGCAGCTTAGCAATGCAGTCCTACGAGCAGTACTTC. Translation gives CASSLAMQSYEQYF.

Regarding this clone: Sequence at one end of the junction differs from germline and may be a read error. The CDR3 sequence is CASSQEDRALHF. The CDR3 coding sequence is TGTGCCAGCAGTCAAGAAGACAGGGCCCTCCACTTT. The V gene is TRBV3-1 (or the pseudogene TRBV3-2), the J gene TRBJ1-6; 7 bases map to TRBD1. The CDR3 is 12 amino acids. Germline loops: CDR1 LGHDT, CDR2 YNNKEL (reference sequence).

The genes are TRBV19 and TRBJ1-1, with D possibly being TRBD1 (6 bases). Per the germline V gene, CDR1 is LNHDA and CDR2 is SQIVND (reference sequence). The CDR3 runs 14 residues. V was trimmed by 9 bases and J by 1 base, leaving 15 bases between them. The CDR3 nucleotides are TGTGCCAGCACCTATGGGACAAGGAACACTGAAGCTTTCTTT. Translated: CASTYGTRNTEAFF.

The rearrangement links TRBV9 to TRBJ2-5; possible D gene TRBD1, 7 bases. Between the trimmed V and J ends, which lost 3 bases and 4 bases, there was a span of 16 bases. Germline V gene data show CDR1 as SGDLS and CDR2 as YYNGEE. The CDR3 covers 15 residues. The CDR3 nucleotides are TGTGCCAGCAGCGAAGGAGGGGGCGCCTCAGAGACCCAGTACTTC. Protein product: CASSEGGGASETQYF.

The chain is built from TRBV7-2 and TRBJ1-2, with 10 bases aligning to TRBD1. Germline V gene lookup returns CDR1 SGHTA and CDR2 FQGNSA. V shed 1 base, J shed 7 bases, and the junction held 6 bases outside the gene matches. This CDR3 has 15 amino acids. The CDR3 sequence: CASSLGRGQGTGYTF. CDR3 nucleotides: TGTGCCAGCAGCTTAGGAAGGGGACAGGGGACTGGCTACACCTTC.

The chain couples TRBV4-1 to TRBJ2-5; D is possibly TRBD1 (5 bases). The CDR3 extends over 16 amino acids. CDR1 and CDR2 from the germline V gene are MGHRA and YSYEKL. Between the trimmed V and J ends, which lost 1 base and 2 bases, there was a span of 14 bases. For the CDR3, the DNA is TGCGCCAGCAGCCAAGGGGGATTAAGACAGCAAGAGACCCAGTACTTC. This encodes CASSQGGLRQQETQYF.

The chain is built from TRBV2 and TRBJ2-1, with D possibly being TRBD1 (7 bases). The V end was cut by 6 bases, the J end by 12 bases, with 15 bases between. Germline values: CDR1 SNHLY, CDR2 FYNNEI. CDR3 size: 12 residues. CDR3 sequence: CASRFAQGGQFF. The CDR3 nucleotides are TGTGCCAGCAGGTTCGCCCAGGGGGGGCAGTTCTTC.

J is TRBJ2-7 and V is TRBV7-8; 9 bases agree with TRBD1. Germline lookup yields CDR1 SGHVS and CDR2 FQNEAQ. The V and J ends lost 5 bases and 2 bases, in that order; junction bases with no gene match: 4. The CDR3 spans 14 residues. The CDR3, as DNA: TGTGCCAGCAGCATAGGGACAGGGACCTACGAGCAGTACTTC. Translation: CASSIGTGTYEQYF.

The chain couples TRBV3-1 (or the pseudogene TRBV3-2) to TRBJ1-1, with D uncertain. Trimming took off 1 base at V and 11 bases at J, with 17 bases between the two ends. The V gene's germline CDR1 is LGHDT and CDR2 YNNKEL (reference sequence). The CDR3 covers 14 residues. CDR3 in amino acids: CASSQAGNSLGAFF. CDR3 DNA sequence: TGTGCCAGCAGCCAAGCGGGGAACAGCCTGGGGGCTTTCTTT.